This T cell receptor (beta chain) was sequenced during a study of shared clonotypes between healthy human individuals. General study findings and limits: The four-donor shared clonotypes exceeded non-shared clonotypes in generation probability, with non-shared ones scoring lower.

V lost 7 bases, J lost 4 bases, and 13 bases lay in between. The germline V gene has CDR1 MNHNS and CDR2 SASEGT. CDR3 length equals 14 residues. Points on this clone: Its antigen is not identified.

Measured with immunoSEQ multiplex PCR; TCRdb has only the in-frame clones, and not every one. The sample lists hundreds of thousands of clones; about 73% were seen once. Every one of the donors was a Caucasian adult that lived in Nashville, Tennessee. The sample consisted of memory CD4+ T cells sorted from blood. Subset reported: CD45RA-negative fraction. The chain links TRBV6-1 to TRBJ2-2; no clear D. The receptor's source is a man younger than 45 in good health. CDR3 coding DNA: TGTGCCAGCAACTCGGGTGTGGGCACCGGGGAGCTGTTTTTT. Translated, it gives CASNSGVGTGELFF.